This T cell receptor (beta chain) was sequenced for a study of neoadjuvant anti-PD-1 for oral cavity cancer (dated by TCRdb to the early 2020s). Background on the whole study: Before undergoing curative-intent surgical resection, most patients got three to four biweekly nivolumab doses at 3 mg/kg. A fourth nivolumab dose was given around day 43 to patients without progression, and definitive surgical resection was performed in those patients on days 50-56. Under RECIST 1.1, a patient counted as a responder if showing complete response, partial response or stable disease, and as a non-responder if showing progression. The parent correlative cohort had 11 to 12 patients and a response rate of approximately 33%. General findings and caveats noted by the study authors: Higher pretreatment blood TCRbeta clonality and lower post-treatment tumor TCRbeta clonality were correlated with higher pretreatment blood Treg/Th17 ratios. Greater tumor shrinkage was correlated with larger post-treatment sizes of preexisting intratumoral clones, suggesting that expansion of preexisting clones contributed to response. The TCR analyses had only three patients in each response group, and the authors called for validation in larger cohorts.

Survey sequencing of tumors used two replicates per sample, and the tumor libraries mostly started from 4.5 to 5.5 ug of input genomic DNA. Following the manufacturer's instructions, the team built TCRbeta libraries using the immunoSEQ hsTCRbeta kit. The completed libraries were mixed into a single pool at 3 nM, then sequenced with an Illumina NovaSeq 6000 S4 flow cell. Per the authors' processing: The immunoSEQ Analyzer was used for raw data preprocessing and quality control. The analysis was restricted to productive rearrangements, with each unique CDR3 amino acid sequence defining a clonotype. Repertoire clonality was estimated as the Gini-Simpson index, which was calculated using the R package tcR. Student's t test was used to compare Gini indices, and Pearson correlation was used to assess associations with tumor size change. The clones in this table, taken by TCRdb from immuneACCESS, are in-frame only. Not every clone is retained; where verified, under half of the shortfall comes from an unresolved V gene, and the cause of the rest is unknown. V, J and clone size reflect that table, while D and trimming were determined from the DNA. For this sample the table gives more than 12,000 clones, of which around 40% were detected only once. The ten largest clones capture 35% to 40% of the sample.

Explained via the paper, the time point label denotes: after neoadjuvant nivolumab, at surgical resection. Patients were newly diagnosed with stage II-IVA oral cavity squamous cell carcinoma and had received no prior systemic or radiation treatment. The cohort consisted of patients with HPV-negative, locally advanced oral cavity squamous cell carcinoma. Samples were obtained from a longitudinal correlative study of a single-arm phase II trial of neoadjuvant nivolumab in oral cavity squamous cell carcinoma. Genomic DNA-based TCRbeta sequencing was performed on subject-matched pre- and post-treatment PBMCs and tumors from three responders and three non-responders. The Maxwell RSC DNA from Tissue kit was used to isolate genomic DNA from tumor tissue. A word on this clone: Its binding antigen is unknown. Base qualities are not recorded, but no much larger clone differs from it by a single base.

In the germline V gene, CDR1 corresponds to MNHEY and CDR2 to SVGAGI. V was cut back by 7 bases and J by 1 base, leaving a gap of 13 bases between them. Counted from cysteine to phenylalanine, this CDR3 has 14 amino acids. Left in the record is the CDR3 DNA by itself, 42 bases read in frame from the first base. The chain links TRBV6-5 with TRBJ1-1, and the D gene may be TRBD1, 6 bases matching. The clonotype comes from a person between 40 and 85 years old with oral cavity squamous cell carcinoma. Sequencing used tumor tissue, obtained after nivolumab (anti-PD-1) treatment. Here is the DNA: TGTGCCAGCATTAACAGGGCACAGAACACTGAAGCTTTCTTT. Translated, this is CASINRAQNTEAFF.